This T cell receptor beta chain was sequenced in a study of blood T cell repertoires in COVID-19. Sequenced by immunoSEQ multiplex PCR; TCRdb stores in-frame clones only, minus some. Here the sample spans 130,000 or so clones, 70% to 90% being singletons. This CDR3 has 15 amino acids. V lost 3 bases, J lost 7 bases, and 8 bases stayed unmatched. Germline V gives CDR1 LGHDT, CDR2 YNNKEL (reference sequence). V is TRBV3-1 (or the pseudogene TRBV3-2) and J is TRBJ2-7, with 11 nucleotides matching TRBD2. The TCR sequence derives from a man between 65 and 80 years old with active COVID-19. The specimen was peripheral blood. CDR3 residues: CASSHSLAGGGEQYF. The CDR3 nucleotides read TGTGCCAGCAGCCATTCTCTAGCGGGAGGAGGGGAGCAGTACTTC.